What follows are 16 T cell receptor beta chains derived from one specimen sequenced in a study of glioma-infiltrating T cells. Using RNA template, CDR3s of TCR alpha and beta were amplified with iRepertoire arm-PCR. MiXCR, run by TCRdb on the multiplex PCR reads, gives a single entry per CDR3 protein. The data contain some 85,000 distinct CDR3 sequences, about 25% of them singletons. Input material: glioma tissue, nonneoplastic brain tissue, or PBMCs (not recorded which). The origin of the receptors is a human donor with low-grade glioma or glioblastoma, undergoing nonglioma brain surgery, or in good health (not recorded which).

This clonotype appeared many times. The chain joins TRBV18 to TRBJ2-3; D might be TRBD2 (6 bases). Germline lookup yields CDR1 KGHSH and CDR2 LQKENI. The CDR3 is 16 residues long. V gave up 0 bases and J gave up 2 bases, with 12 bases separating them. CDR3 region: CASSPPEGSYTDTQYF. DNA of the CDR3: TGTGCCAGCTCACCACCGGAGGGGTCCTACACAGATACGCAGTATTTT.

This clonotype has more than one count but fewer than ten. The rearrangement links TRBV14 to TRBJ1-1, with 7 positions matching TRBD1. V shed 0 bases and J 1 base; nucleotides not matched to a gene: 14. Germline assignment: CDR1 SGHDN and CDR2 FVKESK. The CDR3 runs 19 residues. The CDR3 reads CASSQEYGVRGRRNTEAFF. DNA of the CDR3: TGTGCCAGCAGCCAAGAATATGGTGTCAGGGGGAGAAGGAACACTGAAGCTTTCTTT.

This clonotype was observed many times. The V gene is TRBV20-1, the J gene TRBJ2-7; D is possibly TRBD2 (6 bases). Trimming removed 3 bases at V and 4 bases at J, with 16 bases between. The germline CDR1 and CDR2 sequences are DFQATT and SNEGSKA (reference sequence). The CDR3 is made up of 14 amino acids. DNA of the CDR3: TGCAGTGCTAGTGGTAGCGGAATAGGTTACGAGCAGTACTTC. It codes for CSASGSGIGYEQYF.

This clonotype was picked up a small number of times. This may stem from a read error, because a much larger clone lies one nucleotide away. The genes are TRBV24-1 and TRBJ2-3; D uncertain. V dropped 2 bases and J dropped 4 bases, with 9 bases sitting between them. Germline CDR1 is KGHDR and CDR2 is SFDVKD. The CDR3 length is 14 residues. Here the CDR3 reads CATSDSDGADTQYF. DNA for the CDR3: TGTGCCACCAGTGATTCTGACGGAGCAGATACGCAGTATTTT.

This clonotype was observed many times. The gene calls are TRBV6-1 and TRBJ2-7, with 8 positions matching TRBD1. Germline V gives CDR1 MNHNS, CDR2 SASEGT. The J segment lost 3 bases and the V segment lost 4 bases, leaving 2 bases of the junction unmatched. This CDR3 comprises 13 residues. The CDR3 here is CASSVDRGYEQYF. The CDR3, as DNA: TGTGCCAGCAGTGTCGACAGGGGCTACGAGCAGTACTTC.

This clonotype was recorded at least ten times. The J gene is TRBJ2-7, the V gene TRBV12-3 or TRBV12-4, with 7 bases fitting TRBD1. The CDR3 covers 14 residues. Losses at the gene ends were 7 bases for V and 1 base for J; bases not matched to a gene: 7. CDR3 amino acids: CASTPDRISYEQYF. In DNA form, the CDR3 reads TGTGCCAGCACCCCGGACAGGATATCCTACGAGCAGTACTTC.

This clonotype showed up many times. The V call is TRBV6-1, the J call TRBJ2-7; D is uncertain. This CDR3 spans 15 amino acids. Trimming left V 4 bases short and J 3 bases short, with 16 bases between. CDR1 and CDR2 from the germline V gene are MNHNS and SASEGT. CDR3 sequence: CASSVILVVNYEQYF. As DNA, the CDR3 is TGTGCCAGCAGTGTAATTCTAGTAGTCAACTACGAGCAGTACTTC.

The chain recombines TRBV5-6 with TRBJ2-1; D gene uncertain. Germline V gives CDR1 SGHDT, CDR2 YYEEEE. This CDR3 region has 11 residues. Trimming cost V 0 bases and J 10 bases, with 5 bases left between them. In nucleotides, the CDR3 is TGTGCCAGCAGCTTGGGGCCGGAGCAGTTCTTC. Its translation is CASSLGPEQFF. The full variable domain, completed using reference TRBV5-6 and TRBJ2-1, is DAGVTQSPTHLIKTRGQQVTLRCSPKSGHDTVSWYQQALGQGPQFIFQYYEEEERQRGNFPDRFSGHQFPNYSSELNVNALLLGDSALYLCASSLGPEQFFGPGTRLTVL.

About this clonotype itself: A much larger clone differs by one base, so this may be a read error. The CDR3 loop is CVSSFRDSYNEQFF. CDR3 sequence (DNA): TGTGTCAGCAGCTTCCGAGATAGTTACAATGAGCAGTTCTTC. The chain links TRBV2 to TRBJ2-1; D not resolved. Germline values: CDR1 SNHLY, CDR2 FYNNEI. The CDR3 is made up of 14 amino acids.

There are many counts of this clonotype. The chain links TRBV6-1 to TRBJ1-2; D is ambiguous. V lost 6 bases to trimming and J lost 3 bases, with 11 bases between them. Germline CDR1 MNHNS, CDR2 SASEGT. This CDR3 has 13 amino acids. CDR3 loop: CASRKDGDYGYTF. The CDR3 region has the DNA TGTGCCAGCAGAAAGGACGGCGACTATGGCTACACCTTC.

This clonotype came up many times. The chain employs TRBV6-1 and TRBJ2-5; D is ambiguous. Germline V gene sequence: CDR1 MNHNS, CDR2 SASEGT. Trimming removed 7 bases at V and 5 bases at J, with 14 bases between. The CDR3 has 13 residues. The CDR3: CASTDLLAETQYF. The CDR3 region has the DNA TGTGCCAGCACCGACCTTCTGGCGGAGACCCAGTACTTC.

This clonotype was observed at least ten times. This sequence joins TRBV7-8 and TRBJ1-5; D gene uncertain. The germline V gene encodes CDR1 SGHVS and CDR2 FQNEAQ. V gave up 3 bases and J gave up 1 base, with 10 bases separating them. The CDR3 has 15 residues. CDR3 protein: CASSLGLGSNQPQHF. In DNA, the CDR3 is TGTGCCAGCAGCTTGGGTCTGGGCAGCAATCAGCCCCAGCATTTT.

In this sample, this clonotype turned up many times. The rearrangement links TRBV20-1 to TRBJ1-2, with a possible D match to TRBD1 (5 bases). The CDR3 contains 11 residues. V was trimmed by 3 bases and J by 8 bases, leaving 10 bases between them. The V gene's germline CDR1 is DFQATT and CDR2 SNEGSKA (reference sequence). The CDR3 DNA sequence: TGCAGTGCTAGCGGGACCCGGGGCTACACCTTC. This encodes CSASGTRGYTF.

This clonotype was seen repeatedly, ten times or more. The J gene is TRBJ1-2, the V gene TRBV6-1; a possible D gene is TRBD1 (5 bases). The CDR3 has 15 residues. Germline CDR1 and CDR2: MNHNS and SASEGT. With 6 bases removed from V and 0 bases from J, the gap between germline ends came to 14 bases. The CDR3 coding sequence is TGTGCCAGCAGAACGGTACAGGACGCTAACTATGGCTACACCTTC. It specifies CASRTVQDANYGYTF.

The chain couples TRBV12-3 or TRBV12-4 to TRBJ2-2, with TRBD2 matching over 9 bases. The CDR3 runs 15 residues. The ends lost 3 bases at V and 3 bases at J; junction bases unmatched: 2. CDR3 bases: TGTGCCAGCAGTTTCGGGACTAGCTACACCGGGGAGCTGTTTTTT. Encoded protein: CASSFGTSYTGELFF.

This clonotype is judged medium-sized. The chain combines TRBV20-1 with TRBJ1-1; no firm D call. From germline, CDR1 is DFQATT and CDR2 SNEGSKA (reference sequence). V lost 2 bases and J 1 base, leaving 5 bases between the germline ends. The CDR3 totals 12 residues. In DNA form, the CDR3 reads TGCAGTGCTAGATCGGCGAACACTGAAGCTTTCTTT. This encodes CSARSANTEAFF.